This TCR beta chain was observed in a study of human T cells and chemical hapten exposure. Study-wide context: 2% DPC was applied to roughly 2 cm by roughly 2 cm of upper inner arm skin for sensitization. Patches that contained 0.01% DPC were applied to the upper back and read at 6 days. Study results and limitations: Having alopecia, the donors may differ immunologically from healthy people.

The time point is: patch test 1, 2 weeks after DPC sensitization. The treatment was: therapeutic diphenylcyclopropenone sensitization with weekly scalp DPC. One entry per CDR3 protein, called by TCRdb with MiXCR from the RACE reads. The sample yields some 180,000 distinct CDR3 sequences, more than 20% seen once. Notes on this clonotype: Its antigen remains unknown.

V lost 6 bases and J lost 4; bases outside the gene matches: 2. Germline loops: CDR1 SNHLY, CDR2 FYNNEI. The CDR3 is 14 residues long. This rearrangement joins TRBV2 to TRBJ2-1; 11 bases line up with TRBD2. The sequence came from a woman aged 50 to 65 with alopecia areata. Some clones in this sample may be carry-over from other donors' samples. Here the sequenced sample was whole blood, taken in connection with sensitization to the hapten diphenylcyclopropenone (DPC). In DNA, the CDR3 is TGTGCCAGCAGAGGGACTAGCGGTTACAATGAGCAGTTCTTC. This sequence encodes CASRGTSGYNEQFF. Based on the CDR3 plus reference TRBV2 and TRBJ2-1, the full variable domain is EPEVTQTPSHQVTQMGQEVILRCVPISNHLYFYWYRQILGQKVEFLVSFYNNEISEKSEIFDDQFSVERPDGSNFTLKIRSTKLEDSAMYFCASRGTSGYNEQFFGPGTRLTVL.